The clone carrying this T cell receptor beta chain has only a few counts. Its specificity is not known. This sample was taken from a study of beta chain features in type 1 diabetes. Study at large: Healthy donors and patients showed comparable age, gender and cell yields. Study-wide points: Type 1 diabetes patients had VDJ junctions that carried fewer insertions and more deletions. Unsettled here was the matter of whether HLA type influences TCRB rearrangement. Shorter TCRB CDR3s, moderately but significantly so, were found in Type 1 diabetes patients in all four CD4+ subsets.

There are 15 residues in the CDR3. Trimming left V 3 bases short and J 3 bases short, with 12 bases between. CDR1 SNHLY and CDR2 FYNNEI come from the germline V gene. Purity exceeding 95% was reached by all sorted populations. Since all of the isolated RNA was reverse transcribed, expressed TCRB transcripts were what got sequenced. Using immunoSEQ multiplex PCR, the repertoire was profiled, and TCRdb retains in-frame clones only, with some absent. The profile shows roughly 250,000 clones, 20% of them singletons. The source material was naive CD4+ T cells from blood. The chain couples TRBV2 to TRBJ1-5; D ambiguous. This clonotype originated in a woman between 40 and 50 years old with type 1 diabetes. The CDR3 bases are TGTGCCAGCAGTGACGAGGGATCACACAATCAGCCCCAGCATTTT. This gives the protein CASSDEGSHNQPQHF.